Presented here are 20 T cell receptor beta chains from one specimen sequenced in a study of glioma-infiltrating T cells after dendritic cell vaccination. Sequencing used immunoSEQ multiplex PCR; TCRdb keeps in-frame clones, though not all of them. The sample has nearly 85,000 clones, 70% to 90% seen once. The material was blood, obtained before dendritic cell vaccination. The receptors shown here come from a human donor with glioblastoma.

Only one count was recorded for this clone. The chain combines TRBV7-9 with TRBJ1-2; 10 nucleotides align to TRBD1. Losses at the gene ends were 5 bases for V and 8 bases for J; bases not matched to a gene: 8. The germline gives CDR1 SEHNR, CDR2 FQNEAQ (reference sequence). There are 14 residues in the CDR3. CDR3: CASSGPTGGEGYTF. CDR3 DNA: TGTGCCAGCAGCGGGCCGACAGGGGGCGAAGGCTACACCTTC.

This chain joins TRBV4-1 and TRBJ1-4; 10 nucleotides line up with TRBD1. CDR3 size: 16 residues. Germline lookup yields CDR1 MGHRA and CDR2 YSYEKL. With 3 bases clipped from V and 7 bases from J, the junction kept 8 bases outside the gene matches. The CDR3 region has the DNA TGCGCCAGCAGCCAGGGTCCACGGGACAGGGGTGAAAAACTGTTTTTT. Translating gives CASSQGPRDRGEKLFF.

This clone appeared once. J is TRBJ2-3 and V is TRBV7-3; 7 positions match TRBD1. CDR3 length equals 15 residues. Germline lookup yields CDR1 SGHTA and CDR2 FQGTGA. The junction had 5 bases not matched to a gene; V was cut back by 1 base and J by 4 bases. The CDR3 DNA follows: TGTGCCAGCAGCTTAAGACAGGGTGCTGCAGATACGCAGTATTTT. It encodes CASSLRQGAADTQYF.

The genes are TRBV6-6 and TRBJ1-6; the D gene is possibly TRBD1 (6 bases). The germline V gene has CDR1 MNHNY and CDR2 SVGAGI (reference sequence). The CDR3 spans 14 residues. V shed 6 bases and J shed 5 bases, with 11 bases lying between them. CDR3 protein: CASSPGANNSPLHF. Here the CDR3 DNA reads TGTGCCAGCAGCCCAGGGGCCAATAATTCACCCCTCCACTTT.

In its sample, this clone was seen once. This rearrangement joins TRBV10-3 to TRBJ2-6, with 10 bases lining up with TRBD1. The CDR3 covers 16 residues. CDR1 is ENHRY and CDR2 is SYGVKD in the germline V gene. V lost 4 bases to trimming and J lost 4 bases; unmatched junction nucleotides: 4. This CDR3 is CAISGTGGHGANVLTF. Written as DNA, the CDR3 is TGTGCCATCAGTGGGACAGGGGGGCACGGGGCCAACGTCCTGACTTTC.

This clone has only one observation. V is TRBV30 and J is TRBJ1-2; 8 bases map to TRBD1. After removal of 8 bases from V and 8 bases from J, the junction contained 13 bases not matched to a gene. Germline values: CDR1 GTSNPN, CDR2 SVGIG (reference sequence). This CDR3 has 13 residues. CDR3 DNA sequence: TGTGCCCATTTGGGGGGCAGGGGGCGGGGCTACACCTTC. Protein: CAHLGGRGRGYTF.

The J gene is TRBJ2-1, the V gene TRBV6-5; the match to TRBD1 covers 11 bases. V gave up 5 bases and J gave up 8 bases; unmatched junction bases: 8. Germline CDR1 reads MNHEY; CDR2 reads SVGAGI. The CDR3 contains 15 residues. The DNA for the CDR3 is TGTGCCAGCAGTAAACCGGGACAGGGGGAGGATGAGCAGTTCTTC. Protein: CASSKPGQGEDEQFF.

This clone has only one observation. The chain has TRBV4-1 and TRBJ2-2; 16 nucleotides match TRBD2. The germline CDR1 and CDR2 sequences are MGHRA and YSYEKL. V trimming: 6 bases; J trimming: 5 bases; junction bases outside the gene matches: 6. This CDR3 comprises 17 residues. The CDR3 reads CASREGLAGGSTGELFF. CDR3 in DNA: TGCGCCAGCAGAGAGGGACTAGCGGGAGGGTCGACCGGGGAGCTGTTTTTT.

The genes are TRBV7-3 and TRBJ1-1; D unclear. Germline-derived CDR1 and CDR2 are SGHTA and FQGTGA. V lost 0 bases and J 3 bases, leaving 5 bases between the germline ends. The CDR3 contains 13 residues. The chain's CDR3 is CASSLTRDTEAFF. The CDR3 DNA sequence: TGTGCCAGCAGCTTAACTCGGGACACTGAAGCTTTCTTT. Complete variable domain (other parts from reference TRBV7-3 and TRBJ1-1): GAGVSQTPSNKVTEKGKYVELRCDPISGHTALYWYRQSLGQGPEFLIYFQGTGAADDSGLPNDRFFAVRPEGSVSTLKIQRTERGDSAVYLCASSLTRDTEAFFGQGTRLTVV.

J is TRBJ2-1 and V is TRBV5-4, with 10 bases aligning to TRBD1. Germline lookup yields CDR1 SGHNT and CDR2 YYREEE (reference sequence). V lost 4 bases to trimming and J lost 9 bases; unmatched junction nucleotides: 10. This CDR3 is 15 amino acids long. The CDR3 DNA reads TGTGCCAGCAGCGCCCCGGGACAGGGGTACGGTGAGCAGTTCTTC. It yields the protein CASSAPGQGYGEQFF.

This chain connects TRBV9 to TRBJ1-2; D unclear. The germline gives CDR1 SGDLS, CDR2 YYNGEE. The ends were cut back, 0 bases at V and 4 bases at J, with 13 bases in the middle. This CDR3 spans 15 amino acids. CDR3 DNA: TGTGCCAGCAGCGTAGTAACAGAGACGGCCTATGGCTACACCTTC. It is translated as CASSVVTETAYGYTF.

The rearrangement joins TRBV27 to TRBJ1-2, with D perhaps matching TRBD1 (5 bases). Germline CDR1 is MNHEY and CDR2 is SMNVEV (reference sequence). The CDR3 sequence is 14 residues long. Trimming took 3 bases from V and 8 from J, leaving 16 bases between them. The CDR3 loop is CASSFRGGDGGYTF. In nucleotides, the CDR3 is TGTGCCAGCAGTTTTCGGGGGGGAGACGGAGGCTACACCTTC.

The gene calls are TRBV5-6 and TRBJ2-7; 16 bases are shared with TRBD2. Trimming cost V 3 bases and J 0 bases; bases outside gene matches: 6. Germline-derived CDR1 and CDR2 are SGHDT and YYEEEE. This CDR3 region has 18 residues. CDR3 in amino acids: CASSSGLAGGPSSYEQYF. CDR3 nucleotide sequence: TGTGCCAGCAGCTCGGGACTAGCGGGAGGGCCCTCCTCCTACGAGCAGTACTTC. The entire variable domain, with the rest obtained from reference TRBV5-6 and TRBJ2-7, is as follows: DAGVTQSPTHLIKTRGQQVTLRCSPKSGHDTVSWYQQALGQGPQFIFQYYEEEERQRGNFPDRFSGHQFPNYSSELNVNALLLGDSALYLCASSSGLAGGPSSYEQYFGPGTRLTVT.

The chain links TRBV14 to TRBJ2-3; D ambiguous. This CDR3 is built from 14 residues. Germline lookup yields CDR1 SGHDN and CDR2 FVKESK. V was trimmed by 1 base and J by 5 bases, leaving 10 bases between them. CDR3 residues: CASSQGSVEDTQYF. CDR3 nucleotide sequence: TGTGCCAGCAGCCAAGGGTCAGTCGAAGATACGCAGTATTTT.

The chain is built from TRBV4-1 and TRBJ2-7, with 8 bases fitting TRBD1. This CDR3 has 16 amino acids. Germline CDR1 MGHRA, CDR2 YSYEKL. Germline trimming cut 4 bases from V and 3 bases from J; bases unmatched to any gene: 11. Here the CDR3 reads CASSPLKGQGIYEQYF. The CDR3 DNA reads as TGCGCCAGCAGCCCATTGAAAGGACAGGGAATCTACGAGCAGTACTTC.

The chain uses TRBV4-1 and TRBJ1-1; 8 positions agree with TRBD1. CDR3 length: 16 residues. The J segment lost 4 bases and the V segment lost 0 bases, leaving 7 bases of the junction unmatched. CDR1 is MGHRA, CDR2 YSYEKL, per germline. The CDR3 DNA sequence: TGCGCCAGCAGCCAAGATGGGGGACAGGTTGTCACTGAAGCTTTCTTT. The encoded protein is CASSQDGGQVVTEAFF.

This clone is a singleton in its sample. CDR3 sequence: CASSVEGQPNTEAFF. The CDR3 DNA reads as TGTGCCAGCAGCGTAGAGGGACAGCCGAACACTGAAGCTTTCTTT. The gene calls are TRBV9 and TRBJ1-1; TRBD1 matches 7 bases. V lost 0 bases and J lost 1; bases outside the gene matches: 3. Germline CDR1 SGDLS, CDR2 YYNGEE. This CDR3 comprises 15 residues.

This clone was seen only a few times. This sequence joins TRBV11-3 and TRBJ2-1, with TRBD1 identical over 7 bases. J lost 4 bases, V lost 5 bases, and 5 bases had no gene match. The CDR3 loop spans 14 amino acids. Germline CDR1 reads SGHNT; CDR2 reads YENEEA. This CDR3 is CASSARQGYNEQFF. The CDR3 bases are TGTGCCAGCAGCGCCCGACAGGGTTACAATGAGCAGTTCTTC.

The chain joins TRBV5-1 to TRBJ2-5; TRBD2 matches at 9 bases. Germline V gives CDR1 SGHRS, CDR2 YFSETQ. The V gene end was trimmed by 5 bases and the J gene end by 2 bases; junction bases not matched to a gene: 7. The length of the CDR3 is 15 residues. The CDR3 DNA sequence: TGCGCCAGCAGATTATCTAGCGGGAAACAAGAGACCCAGTACTTC. This sequence encodes CASRLSSGKQETQYF.

This sequence joins TRBV7-2 and TRBJ1-3, with D hard to call. Trimming took off 1 base at V and 8 bases at J, with 6 bases between the two ends. CDR1 and CDR2 from the germline V gene are SGHTA and FQGNSA. The CDR3 covers 12 residues. The CDR3 region is CASSLDFDTIYF. The CDR3 DNA follows: TGTGCCAGCAGCTTAGATTTCGACACCATATATTTT.